The 10 T cell receptor beta chains reported below all come from one sample, sequenced in a study of T cell clonality in common variable immunodeficiency. The study, taken as a whole, reports: In common variable immunodeficiency, TCR beta chains reportedly carried fewer deletions and N-nucleotide insertions.

Profiling relied on immunoSEQ multiplex PCR, and the TCRdb table lists in-frame clones only, not all of them. This sample carries some 34,000 clones, none of them present only once. These receptors' antigens are unknown. Sequenced: peripheral blood mononuclear cells. The receptor set was obtained from a human donor with common variable immunodeficiency.

This clone was detected many times. The CDR3 goes on 3 residues after the read ends, and that part is filled in from the germline J gene. The chain is built from TRBV12-3 or TRBV12-4 and TRBJ2-7, with 10 positions matching TRBD2. The CDR3 length is 13 residues. V gave up 6 bases and J gave up 4 bases; unmatched junction bases: 3. CDR3 sequence: CASSTTSGYEQYF. CDR3 bases read: TGTGCCAGCAGCACGACTAGCGGGTACGAG.

This clone was recorded at least ten times. Read sequence stops 3 residues before the CDR3 end, and the germline J gene provides the missing end. The chain combines TRBV18 with TRBJ1-5; TRBD1 agrees at 9 bases. CDR1 KGHSH and CDR2 LQKENI come from the germline V gene. This CDR3 has 16 residues. V shed 1 base, J shed 1 base, and the junction held 2 bases outside the gene matches. CDR3 bases read: TGTGCCAGCTCACCACAAGGGACAGGGAGCAATCAGCCC. This codes for CASSPQGTGSNQP. The entire CDR3 sequence reads CASSPQGTGSNQPQHF.

As for this clone: The read stops 3 residues short of the end of the CDR3; the missing end is completed from the germline J gene. This chain links TRBV7-3 with TRBJ2-1; maybe TRBD1 (5 bases). The CDR3 length is 15 residues. CDR1 is SGHTA, CDR2 FQGTGA, per germline. With 3 bases removed from V and 6 bases from J, the gap between germline ends came to 15 bases. The CDR3 loop is CASSLTPGWGNEQFF. CDR3 DNA, as far as it was read: TGTGCCAGCAGCTTGACCCCAGGGTGGGGCAATGAG.

This clone was seen repeatedly, ten times or more. The CDR3 extends 3 residues past the end of the read, so its final part is completed from the germline J gene. This chain uses TRBV28 with TRBJ2-7; TRBD2 aligns across 8 bases. Germline CDR1 is MDHEN and CDR2 is SYDVKM. The CDR3 has 16 amino acids. J gave up 0 bases and V 5 bases, and 9 bases lay outside the gene matches. The CDR3 bases that were read are TGTGCCAGCAGTACACGACTAGCGCATCTCTCCTACGAG. Translating it yields CASSTRLAHLSYE. The whole CDR3 protein is CASSTRLAHLSYEQYF.

To note about this clone: Sequencing ends 3 residues short of the CDR3 end; the germline J gene provides the rest. The chain has TRBV29-1 and TRBJ2-5; 16 nucleotides align to TRBD2. J gave up 1 base and V 6 bases, and 8 bases lay outside the gene matches. Germline V CDR1 and CDR2: SQVTM, ANQGSEA. The length of the CDR3 is 17 residues. The part of the CDR3 DNA that was read is TGCAGCGTGAAGGGACTAGCGGGAGGGTGGTTCCAAGAGACC. Protein sequence: CSVKGLAGGWFQET. The whole CDR3 region reads CSVKGLAGGWFQETQYF. Full variable domain (remainder filled in from reference TRBV29-1 and TRBJ2-5): SAVISQKPSRDICQRGTSLTIQCQVDSQVTMMFWYRQQPGQSLTLIATANQGSEATYESGFVIDKFPISRPNLTFSTLTVSNMSPEDSSIYLCSVKGLAGGWFQETQYFGPGTRLLVL.

In regard to this clone: The read ends 3 residues shy of where the CDR3 ends; the end is completed using the germline J gene. In the same sample, other DNA sequences code for this CDR3. The genes are TRBV11-1 and TRBJ2-3; no clear D gene. V shed 5 bases and J shed 1 base, with 10 bases lying between them. Per germline, CDR1 SGHAT and CDR2 FQDESV (reference sequence). The length of the CDR3 is 14 residues. The CDR3 spells CASSPDRGTDTQYF. The covered CDR3 bases are TGTGCCAGCAGCCCAGACCGGGGCACAGATACG. Full variable domain (rest looked up from reference TRBV11-1 and TRBJ2-3): EAEVAQSPRYKITEKSQAVAFWCDPISGHATLYWYRQILGQGPELLVQFQDESVVDDSQLPKDRFSAERLKGVDSTLKIQPAELGDSAMYLCASSPDRGTDTQYFGPGTRLTVL.

In its sample, this clone ranks as medium-sized. The read halts 3 residues ahead of the CDR3 end, with the missing end drawn from the germline J gene. This chain links TRBV28 with TRBJ2-4; D may be TRBD1 (5 bases). V was shortened by 6 bases and J by 0 bases, with 12 bases between the two germline ends. This CDR3 has 15 amino acids. Germline CDR1 MDHEN, CDR2 SYDVKM. Partial CDR3 DNA: TGTGCCAGCAGGTCCCCCACAGGAGCCAAAAACATT. This translates into CASRSPTGAKNI. The whole CDR3 protein is CASRSPTGAKNIQYF.

This clone showed up many times. Read data end 3 residues before the CDR3 end; the end is taken from the germline J gene. This chain connects TRBV18 to TRBJ2-5; 8 bases match TRBD1. This CDR3 contains 13 residues. Per the germline V gene, CDR1 is KGHSH and CDR2 is LQKENI. The V and J ends lost 6 bases and 5 bases, in that order; junction bases with no gene match: 5. CDR3 bases read: TGTGCCAGCTCCTCGGACAGGGCCGAGACC. Translating it yields CASSSDRAET. The entire CDR3 is CASSSDRAETQYF.

The table lists this clone with many counts. The DNA ends 3 residues before the CDR3 does, and the rest of the CDR3 is filled in from the germline J gene. The V gene is TRBV11-2, the J gene TRBJ1-2, with D unclear. The CDR3 runs 12 residues. The germline V gene encodes CDR1 SGHAT and CDR2 FQNNGV. Incomplete CDR3 DNA: TGTGCCAGCAGCTCGGAGGGCCGCGGC. Protein: CASSSEGRG. The complete CDR3 sequence is CASSSEGRGYTF. The full variable domain, in which reference TRBV11-2 and TRBJ1-2 provide the parts outside the CDR3, is EAGVAQSPRYKIIEKRQSVAFWCNPISGHATLYWYQQILGQGPKLLIQFQNNGVVDDSQLPKDRFSAERLKGVDSTLKIQPAKLEDSAVYLCASSSEGRGYTFGSGTRLTVV.

The table lists this clone with a few counts. Sequencing ends 3 residues short of the CDR3 end; the germline J gene provides the rest. J is TRBJ2-5 and V is TRBV5-1, with 11 bases identical to TRBD1. The V gene end was trimmed by 4 bases and the J gene end by 4 bases; junction bases not matched to a gene: 6. The CDR3 consists of 15 residues. Germline loops: CDR1 SGHRS, CDR2 YFSETQ. The CDR3 loop reads CASSVRTGGLETQYF. The part of the CDR3 DNA that was read is TGCGCCAGCAGCGTAAGGACAGGGGGCCTAGAGACC.